Following are 29 T cell receptor beta chains from one sample sequenced in a study of radiation and T cells in renal cell carcinoma. The sample's time point: blood 4 weeks post-SBRT, at nephrectomy. Regarding treatment: 15 Gy SBRT to primary tumor, nephrectomy 4 weeks later. The assay was immunoSEQ multiplex PCR, and TCRdb's table has in-frame clones only and misses some. This sample has around 100,000 clones, with around 80% found just once. The sequencing here drew on blood, taken from a patient whose treatment included radiotherapy and nephrectomy. The receptor set was obtained from a man aged 55-75 years with renal cell carcinoma.

This chain connects TRBV28 to TRBJ1-2, with D possibly being TRBD1 (5 bases). CDR3 length equals 13 residues. Germline CDR1 and CDR2: MDHEN and SYDVKM. Trimming took 7 bases from V and 1 from J, leaving 10 bases between them. The CDR3 nucleotides read TGTGCCAGCACAGGGACCAATAACTATGGCTACACCTTC. As protein: CASTGTNNYGYTF.

This chain joins TRBV5-1 and TRBJ2-5; TRBD2 matches at 14 bases. With V trimmed by 4 bases and J by 3 bases, 8 bases remained unmatched. Germline V gene data show CDR1 as SGHRS and CDR2 as YFSETQ. This CDR3 is 17 amino acids long. The CDR3 loop is CASSPRLAGGPEETQYF. The CDR3 DNA reads TGCGCCAGCAGCCCCCGACTAGCGGGAGGGCCCGAAGAGACCCAGTACTTC.

The table lists this clone with a count of one. This chain connects TRBV19 to TRBJ2-3, with 7 positions matching TRBD2. Looked up from germline, CDR1 is LNHDA and CDR2 is SQIVND (reference sequence). The CDR3 has 14 amino acids. Trimming cost V 5 bases and J 5 bases; bases outside gene matches: 7. The CDR3 region is CASSSRGEGDTQYF. The CDR3 DNA reads as TGTGCCAGTAGTTCTCGAGGGGAGGGAGATACGCAGTATTTT.

This clone has a handful of counts. The J gene is TRBJ2-3, the V gene TRBV13, with 10 positions matching TRBD2. Germline CDR1 and CDR2: PRHDT and FYEKMQ (reference sequence). The CDR3 loop spans 16 amino acids. The trim removed 2 bases at V and 4 bases at J, leaving 6 bases unmatched. Here the CDR3 reads CASSLSLAGVADTQYF. In DNA form, the CDR3 reads TGTGCCAGCAGCTTAAGCCTAGCGGGAGTAGCAGATACGCAGTATTTT.

The V and J genes are TRBV18 and TRBJ1-1, with a weak D call TRBD1 (5 bases). The V end lost 3 bases, the J end lost 2 bases, and 13 bases lay between the germline ends. Germline CDR1 is KGHSH and CDR2 is LQKENI. CDR3 size: 15 residues. CDR3 protein: CASSPRGGDNTEAFF. In DNA, the CDR3 is TGTGCCAGCTCACCCCGCGGGGGGGATAACACTGAAGCTTTCTTT.

In its sample, this clone was seen a few times. The rearrangement joins TRBV14 to TRBJ2-1; D remains ambiguous. Germline V gives CDR1 SGHDN, CDR2 FVKESK. This CDR3 has 15 amino acids. Trimming pared 1 base from V and 2 bases from J, leaving 9 bases between. The CDR3 here is CASSQVRLTYNEQFF. In nucleotides, the CDR3 is TGTGCCAGCAGCCAAGTGAGGCTTACCTACAATGAGCAGTTCTTC.

This chain links TRBV7-9 with TRBJ2-6, with D maybe TRBD1 (6 bases). Germline V lookup: CDR1 SEHNR, CDR2 FQNEAQ (reference sequence). The length of the CDR3 is 17 residues. V was clipped by 5 bases and J by 5 bases, with 19 bases between them. CDR3 sequence (DNA): TGTGCCAGCAGCCTACAGGGAAGGTTTGCTAGGGCCAACGTCCTGACTTTC. It yields the protein CASSLQGRFARANVLTF.

This rearrangement joins TRBV4-1 to TRBJ1-5; weak D call: TRBD1 (6 bases). Deletions cut 1 base from V and 7 bases from J, with 29 bases between. The CDR3 contains 20 residues. From germline, CDR1 is MGHRA and CDR2 YSYEKL. CDR3 region: CASSQAPGGGNMNVPQPQHF. The CDR3 bases are TGCGCCAGCAGCCAAGCCCCCGGAGGGGGGAACATGAACGTTCCACAGCCCCAGCATTTT.

There are a few counts of this clone. V gene TRBV14 combines with J gene TRBJ2-1; TRBD1 matches at 8 bases. With 4 bases clipped from V and 8 bases from J, the junction kept 7 bases outside the gene matches. CDR3 size: 14 residues. Germline V gene lookup returns CDR1 SGHDN and CDR2 FVKESK. The CDR3 loop reads CASSRTGRFYEQFF. The CDR3 coding sequence is TGTGCCAGCAGCCGGACAGGGCGATTCTATGAGCAGTTCTTC. The complete variable domain, with remaining parts taken from reference TRBV14 and TRBJ2-1, reads EAGVTQFPSHSVIEKGQTVTLRCDPISGHDNLYWYRRVMGKEIKFLLHFVKESKQDESGMPNNRFLAERTGGTYSTLKVQPAELEDSGVYFCASSRTGRFYEQFFGPGTRLTVL.

The rearrangement uses TRBV7-6 and TRBJ2-3; D is perhaps TRBD1 (6 bases). The germline gives CDR1 SGHVS, CDR2 FNYEAQ. This CDR3 is built from 14 residues. V was pared by 3 bases and J by 4 bases, with 11 bases between. DNA for the CDR3: TGTGCCAGCAGCTTGGGGGCGAGCTCAGATACGCAGTATTTT. Amino acids: CASSLGASSDTQYF.

The chain is built from TRBV11-3 and TRBJ2-1, with D perhaps being TRBD1 or TRBD2 (5 bases each). V was shortened by 4 bases and J by 0 bases, with 7 bases between the two germline ends. CDR3 size: 14 residues. Germline V gives CDR1 SGHNT, CDR2 YENEEA. The CDR3 region has the DNA TGTGCCAGCAGCTCAGGGAGCTCCTACAATGAGCAGTTCTTC. This gives the protein CASSSGSSYNEQFF.

This clone was counted a few times. This sequence joins TRBV27 and TRBJ2-7; either TRBD1 or TRBD2 may supply D (5 bases each). Germline CDR1 MNHEY, CDR2 SMNVEV (reference sequence). V was pared by 3 bases and J by 9 bases, with 24 bases between. CDR3 size: 16 residues. Written as DNA, the CDR3 is TGTGCCAGCAGTTTTGCTGGGAGAGGGGCGGAAGGTCTGCAGTACTTC. As protein: CASSFAGRGAEGLQYF.

The chain couples TRBV7-3 to TRBJ2-1; 10 bases are shared with TRBD2. Unmatched junction bases numbered 11, after V lost 3 bases and J lost 9 bases. Germline CDR1 and CDR2: SGHTA and FQGTGA. The CDR3 is made up of 16 amino acids. The DNA of the CDR3 is TGTGCCAGCAGCTTCCTCGCTAGCGGGAGAGCTGGTGAGCAGTTCTTC. It encodes CASSFLASGRAGEQFF.

J is TRBJ2-1 and V is TRBV25-1; D gene unclear. CDR1 MGHDK and CDR2 SYGVNS come from the germline V gene. The CDR3 spans 15 residues. V lost 2 bases and J 1 base, leaving 9 bases between the germline ends. The CDR3 nucleotides read TGTGCCAGCAGTGAAGGCCGAAATTCCTACAATGAGCAGTTCTTC. It specifies CASSEGRNSYNEQFF.

The chain is built from TRBV30 and TRBJ2-1, with 12 bases identical to TRBD2. This CDR3 comprises 15 residues. CDR1 GTSNPN and CDR2 SVGIG come from the germline V gene (reference sequence). Trimming removed 7 bases from V and 9 bases from J; junction bases left unmatched: 13. CDR3 nucleotides: TGTGCCTCAATAACCGGGACTAGCGGGTTCAGTGAGCAGTTCTTC. It yields the protein CASITGTSGFSEQFF.

This chain links TRBV28 with TRBJ1-2; 7 bases align to TRBD1. The V segment lost 2 bases and the J segment 0 bases; nucleotides outside the gene matches: 3. There are 15 residues in the CDR3. Germline V lookup: CDR1 MDHEN, CDR2 SYDVKM. For the CDR3, the DNA is TGTGCCAGCAGTTTAGACAGGGAAGCTAACTATGGCTACACCTTC. This translates into CASSLDREANYGYTF.

This clone was counted ten times or more. The CDR3 protein is CASSALAGNNEQFF. The CDR3 nucleotides are TGTGCCAGTAGTGCACTAGCGGGAAACAATGAGCAGTTCTTC. V gene TRBV19 combines with J gene TRBJ2-1; 10 bases line up with TRBD2. Germline-derived CDR1 and CDR2 are LNHDA and SQIVND (reference sequence). V dropped 5 bases and J dropped 5; count of bases not matched to a gene: 3. CDR3 length equals 14 residues. Using reference TRBV19 and TRBJ2-1 for the parts outside the CDR3, the full variable domain is DGGITQSPKYLFRKEGQNVTLSCEQNLNHDAMYWYRQDPGQGLRLIYYSQIVNDFQKGDIAEGYSVSREKKESFPLTVTSAQKNPTAFYLCASSALAGNNEQFFGPGTRLTVL.

This chain connects TRBV19 to TRBJ2-7; a weak D match, TRBD1 (6 bases). The V end lost 3 bases, the J end lost 2 bases, and 11 bases lay between the germline ends. This CDR3 comprises 14 residues. Germline loops: CDR1 LNHDA, CDR2 SQIVND (reference sequence). CDR3 residues: CASSIATGAYEQYF. As DNA, the CDR3 is TGTGCCAGTAGTATCGCGACAGGTGCCTACGAGCAGTACTTC.

The chain combines TRBV10-1 with TRBJ2-3; maybe TRBD1 (5 bases). The V end was cut by 3 bases, the J end by 8 bases, with 15 bases between. This CDR3 has 14 amino acids. The germline gives CDR1 WNHNN, CDR2 SYGVQD (reference sequence). Here the CDR3 reads CASSERPTQGTQYF. In DNA, the CDR3 is TGCGCCAGCAGTGAACGCCCCACTCAGGGTACGCAGTATTTT.

The chain uses TRBV10-3 and TRBJ2-7, with TRBD1 identical over 7 bases. Losses at the gene ends were 7 bases for V and 4 bases for J; bases not matched to a gene: 7. This CDR3 region has 13 residues. Germline V lookup: CDR1 ENHRY, CDR2 SYGVKD. This chain's CDR3 is CAITPGQPYEQYF. The CDR3 bases are TGTGCCATCACCCCGGGACAGCCGTACGAGCAGTACTTC.

The rearrangement uses TRBV14 and TRBJ2-7; D is possibly TRBD2 (6 bases). Germline values: CDR1 SGHDN, CDR2 FVKESK. CDR3 length: 16 amino acids. The V and J ends lost 1 base and 9 bases respectively, with 22 bases between them. In DNA form, the CDR3 reads TGTGCCAGCAGCCAAGGGGGGAGCGGGCCTTGGAGGTGGCAGTACTTC. Translation: CASSQGGSGPWRWQYF.

J is TRBJ2-5 and V is TRBV29-1; D may match TRBD1 or TRBD2 (5 bases each). V lost 6 bases and J lost 5, with 19 bases in between. CDR3 size: 14 residues. Germline V gene lookup returns CDR1 SQVTM and CDR2 ANQGSEA. The DNA of the CDR3 is TGCAGCGTGGGGGAGCGCCACGTGGAGGAGACCCAGTACTTC. Protein product: CSVGERHVEETQYF.

The rearrangement uses TRBV7-9 and TRBJ1-2, with TRBD1 matching 10 bases. Trimming at V came to 1 base and at J to 10 bases, leaving 9 bases not matched to a gene. The CDR3 is 15 amino acids. Germline assignment: CDR1 SEHNR and CDR2 FQNEAQ (reference sequence). The CDR3 DNA reads TGTGCCAGCAGCTTAGTGACAGGGGGCAGCGCCCTCTACACCTTC. Amino acid sequence: CASSLVTGGSALYTF.

The chain's CDR3 is CASSPRGEPNTEAFF. The CDR3 DNA sequence: TGTGCCAGCTCACCAAGGGGGGAGCCGAACACTGAAGCTTTCTTT. J is TRBJ1-1 and V is TRBV18; perhaps TRBD1 as D (6 bases). CDR1 and CDR2 (germline): KGHSH, LQKENI. The CDR3 consists of 15 residues. V gave up 2 bases and J gave up 1 base, with 11 bases separating them.

V usage is TRBV5-4 and J usage is TRBJ2-3; tentatively, D is TRBD2 (5 bases). The CDR3 runs 16 residues. V was clipped by 3 bases and J by 0 bases, with 14 bases between them. Germline CDR1 reads SGHNT; CDR2 reads YYREEE (reference sequence). In DNA, the CDR3 is TGTGCCAGCAGCTCGATTCGGCGGAGGAGCACAGATACGCAGTATTTT. This codes for CASSSIRRRSTDTQYF.

This clone was counted a few times. V and J are TRBV7-9 and TRBJ1-3; no clear D. CDR1 is SEHNR, CDR2 FQNEAQ, per germline (reference sequence). V lost 4 bases and J 6 bases, leaving 7 bases between the germline ends. This CDR3 spans 12 amino acids. The CDR3 region is CASSSSENTIYF. The CDR3 region has the DNA TGTGCCAGCAGCTCCAGTGAAAACACCATATATTTT.

The chain is built from TRBV28 and TRBJ1-2, with TRBD1 identical over 8 bases. Losses at the gene ends were 4 bases for V and 0 bases for J; bases not matched to a gene: 7. The germline V gene has CDR1 MDHEN and CDR2 SYDVKM. The CDR3 extends over 16 amino acids. CDR3 bases: TGTGCCAGCAGTTCCCAATCGACAGGGGCTAACTATGGCTACACCTTC. Translation: CASSSQSTGANYGYTF.

This clone was counted once. The genes are TRBV6-4 and TRBJ1-5; perhaps TRBD1 as D (6 bases). The V end lost 0 bases, the J end lost 2 bases, and 8 bases lay between the germline ends. The CDR3 length is 15 residues. Germline CDR1 is MRHNA and CDR2 is SNTAGT. CDR3 loop: CASSDSGGGNQPQHF. The CDR3 region has the DNA TGTGCCAGCAGTGACTCGGGGGGCGGCAATCAGCCCCAGCATTTT.

This clone was recorded at least ten times. The chain is built from TRBV9 and TRBJ1-2, with TRBD1 as a possible D gene (6 bases). V shed 3 bases and J shed 8 bases, with 23 bases lying between them. Germline CDR1 is SGDLS and CDR2 is YYNGEE. The CDR3 sequence is 16 residues long. CDR3 amino acids: CASSDRRGGGRDGYTF. CDR3 DNA sequence: TGTGCCAGCAGCGACCGCCGAGGAGGGGGACGAGACGGCTACACCTTC.